Sequencing of this T cell receptor beta chain was carried out in a study of shared clonotypes between healthy human individuals. Study at large: The cohort had a couple of women and three men, ages 18 to 49.

Assay: immunoSEQ multiplex PCR; the TCRdb copy retains only in-frame clones and omits some. The data show around 480,000 clones, 60% to 80% seen once. The CDR3 consists of 15 residues. V lost 2 bases, J lost 5 bases, and 5 bases stayed unmatched. Germline lookup yields CDR1 MDHEN and CDR2 SYDVKM. The TCR was taken from a middle-aged woman in good health. Some clones in this sample may be carry-over from other donors' samples. Sequenced sample: PBMCs. J is TRBJ1-4 and V is TRBV28, with 7 bases aligning to TRBD1. CDR3 nucleotide sequence: TGTGCCAGCAGTTTAAGTTCCAGGGGGAATGAAAAACTGTTTTTT. This codes for CASSLSSRGNEKLFF.